This T cell receptor (beta chain) originates from a study of blood T cell repertoires in COVID-19. About the study: Researchers got acute and convalescent COVID-19 samples from the United States, Italy and Spain. Sources were T cells, B-cell-depleted T cells, or PBMCs; the material itself was cDNA or gDNA.

V was cut by 0 bases and J by 9 bases, with 21 bases left in between. Per germline, CDR1 MDHEN and CDR2 SYDVKM. The CDR3 length is 17 residues. Methods used by the authors: From reference gene primer amplification, estimates of nucleated cell counts were derived. TCRdb's table, derived via immunoSEQ multiplex PCR, lists solely in-frame clones and lacks some. V and J calls plus clone size are reproduced from that table; the DNA served to infer D and trimming. The sample has 150,000 or so clones; more than 80% are singletons. The V and J genes are TRBV28 and TRBJ2-1, with D tentatively TRBD1 (7 bases). The TCR originated in a human donor with acute or convalescent COVID-19. The donor label of this sample is uncertain. Sequencing input: peripheral blood. CDR3 nucleotides: TGTGCCAGCAGTTTATGGGCAGGGGGGAATTTCGGAGTTGAGCAGTTCTTC. Translating it yields CASSLWAGGNFGVEQFF. Combining the CDR3 with reference TRBV28 and TRBJ2-1 gives the whole variable domain DVKVTQSSRYLVKRTGEKVFLECVQDMDHENMFWYRQDPGLGLRLIYFSYDVKMKEKGDIPEGYSVSREKKERFSLILESASTNQTSMYLCASSLWAGGNFGVEQFFGPGTRLTVL.